This T cell receptor beta chain was documented in a study of shared clonotypes between healthy human individuals. Study-wide context: Those who served as donors were a couple of women and a few men between the ages of 18 and 49.

A deep-level run was used for the assay. Using immunoSEQ multiplex PCR, the repertoire was profiled, and TCRdb retains in-frame clones only, with some absent. This sample has about 490,000 clones; 65% to 80% occur once, and the top ten carry 10% to 15%. For unsorted samples, genomic DNA was extracted from around 88 million PBMCs. This clone came up a few times. The CDR3 contains 15 residues. Germline assignment: CDR1 LNHDA and CDR2 SQIVND (reference sequence). The ends lost 4 bases at V and 0 bases at J; junction bases unmatched: 5. This chain joins TRBV19 and TRBJ1-1, with 7 bases aligning to TRBD1. This TCR came from a woman aged 35 to 49 in good health. Some clones in this sample may be carry-over from other donors' samples. The material sequenced was PBMCs. The CDR3 is CASSRNDRVNTEAFF. CDR3 DNA: TGTGCCAGTAGTAGAAACGACAGGGTGAACACTGAAGCTTTCTTT.